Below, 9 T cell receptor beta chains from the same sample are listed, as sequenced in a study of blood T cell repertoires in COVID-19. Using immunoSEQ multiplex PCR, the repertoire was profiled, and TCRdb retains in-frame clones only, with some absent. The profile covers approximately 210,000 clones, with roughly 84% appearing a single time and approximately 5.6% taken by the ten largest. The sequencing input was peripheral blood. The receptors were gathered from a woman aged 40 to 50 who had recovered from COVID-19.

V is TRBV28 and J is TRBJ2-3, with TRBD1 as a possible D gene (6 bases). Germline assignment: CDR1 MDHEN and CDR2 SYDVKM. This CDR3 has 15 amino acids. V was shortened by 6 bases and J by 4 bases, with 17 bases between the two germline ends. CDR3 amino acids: CASSLTGRGPDTQYF. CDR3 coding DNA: TGTGCCAGCAGCCTTACGGGCAGGGGCCCAGATACGCAGTATTTT.

In nucleotides, the CDR3 is TGTGCCAGTAGTACCCACGGACAGGGCCGGCGGGAGACCCAGTACTTC. Translating it yields CASSTHGQGRRETQYF. V gene TRBV19 combines with J gene TRBJ2-5; 8 nucleotides line up with TRBD1. The CDR3 runs to 16 residues. Trimming removed 4 bases from V and 5 bases from J; junction bases left unmatched: 12. CDR1 and CDR2 (germline): LNHDA, SQIVND (reference sequence). Filled out from reference TRBV19 and TRBJ2-5, the complete variable domain reads DGGITQSPKYLFRKEGQNVTLSCEQNLNHDAMYWYRQDPGQGLRLIYYSQIVNDFQKGDIAEGYSVSREKKESFPLTVTSAQKNPTAFYLCASSTHGQGRRETQYFGPGTRLLVL.

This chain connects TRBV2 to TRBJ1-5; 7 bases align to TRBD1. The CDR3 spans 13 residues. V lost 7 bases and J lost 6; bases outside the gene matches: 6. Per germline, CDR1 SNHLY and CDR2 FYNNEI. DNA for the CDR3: TGTGCCAGCAAACAGGGGTCGATTCAGCCCCAGCATTTT. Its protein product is CASKQGSIQPQHF. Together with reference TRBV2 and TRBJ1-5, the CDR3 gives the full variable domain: EPEVTQTPSHQVTQMGQEVILRCVPISNHLYFYWYRQILGQKVEFLVSFYNNEISEKSEIFDDQFSVERPDGSNFTLKIRSTKLEDSAMYFCASKQGSIQPQHFGDGTRLSIL.

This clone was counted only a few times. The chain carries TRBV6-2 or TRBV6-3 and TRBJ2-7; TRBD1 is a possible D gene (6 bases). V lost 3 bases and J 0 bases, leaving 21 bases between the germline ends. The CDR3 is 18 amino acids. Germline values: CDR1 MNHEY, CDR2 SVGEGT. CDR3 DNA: TGTGCCAGCAGTTATAACCCCTTGGACAGCGATATCTCCTACGAGCAGTACTTC. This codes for CASSYNPLDSDISYEQYF.

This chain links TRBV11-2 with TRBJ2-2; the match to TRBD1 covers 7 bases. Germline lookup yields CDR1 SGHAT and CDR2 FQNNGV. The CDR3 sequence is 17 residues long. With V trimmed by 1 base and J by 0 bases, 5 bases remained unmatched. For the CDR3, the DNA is TGTGCCAGCAGCTTAGGGCCTCAGGGGGCGAACACCGGGGAGCTGTTTTTT. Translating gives CASSLGPQGANTGELFF.

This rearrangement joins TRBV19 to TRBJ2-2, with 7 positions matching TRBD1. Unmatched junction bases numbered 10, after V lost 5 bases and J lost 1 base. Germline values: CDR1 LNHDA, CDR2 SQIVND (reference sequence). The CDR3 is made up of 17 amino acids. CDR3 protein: CASSPTQGRLNTGELFF. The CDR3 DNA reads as TGTGCCAGTAGTCCAACACAGGGGCGATTGAACACCGGGGAGCTGTTTTTT.

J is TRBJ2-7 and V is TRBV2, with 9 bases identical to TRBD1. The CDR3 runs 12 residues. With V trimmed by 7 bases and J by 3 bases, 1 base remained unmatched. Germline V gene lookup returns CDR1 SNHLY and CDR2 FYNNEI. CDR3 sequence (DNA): TGTGCCAGCACGGGACAGGGCTACGAGCAGTACTTC. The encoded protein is CASTGQGYEQYF.

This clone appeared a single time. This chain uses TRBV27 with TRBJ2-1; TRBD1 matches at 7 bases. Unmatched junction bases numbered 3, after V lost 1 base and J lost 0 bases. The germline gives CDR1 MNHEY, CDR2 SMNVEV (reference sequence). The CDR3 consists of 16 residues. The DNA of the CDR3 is TGTGCCAGCAGTTTATGGGGACAGAGCTCCTACAATGAGCAGTTCTTC. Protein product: CASSLWGQSSYNEQFF.

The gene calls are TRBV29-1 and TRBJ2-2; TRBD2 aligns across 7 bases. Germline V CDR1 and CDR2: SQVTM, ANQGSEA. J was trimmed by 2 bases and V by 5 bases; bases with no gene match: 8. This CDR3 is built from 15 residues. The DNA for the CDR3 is TGCAGCGTTACGGGACCGGGACTAAACACCGGGGAGCTGTTTTTT. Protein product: CSVTGPGLNTGELFF.